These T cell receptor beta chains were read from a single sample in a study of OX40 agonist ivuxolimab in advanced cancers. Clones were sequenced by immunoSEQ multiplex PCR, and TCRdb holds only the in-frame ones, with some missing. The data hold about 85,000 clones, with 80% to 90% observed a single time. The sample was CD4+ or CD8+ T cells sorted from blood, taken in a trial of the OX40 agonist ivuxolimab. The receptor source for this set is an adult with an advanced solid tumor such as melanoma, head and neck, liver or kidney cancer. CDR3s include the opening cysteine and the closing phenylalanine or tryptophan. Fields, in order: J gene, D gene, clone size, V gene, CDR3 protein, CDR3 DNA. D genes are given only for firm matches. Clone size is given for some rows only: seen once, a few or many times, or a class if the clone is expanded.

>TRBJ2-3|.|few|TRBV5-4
CASSPPHRVDTQYF
TGTGCCAGCAGTCCACCCCACAGGGTGGATACGCAGTATTTT
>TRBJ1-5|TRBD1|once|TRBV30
CAWSVGTGGQPQHF
TGTGCCTGGAGTGTGGGTACAGGGGGGCAGCCCCAGCATTTT
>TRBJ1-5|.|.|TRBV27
CASSLIGDNQPQHF
TGTGCCAGCAGTTTAATAGGGGATAATCAGCCCCAGCATTTT
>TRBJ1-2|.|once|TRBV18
CASSPEMAGENYGYTF
TGTGCCAGCTCACCAGAAATGGCAGGGGAGAACTATGGCTACACCTTC
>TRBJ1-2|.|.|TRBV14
CASSQVPFAAGTF
.
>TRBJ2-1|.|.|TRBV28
CASSQNNEQFF
TGTGCCAGCAGCCAAAACAATGAGCAGTTCTTC
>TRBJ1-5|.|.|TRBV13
CASSLPRRDQPQHF
TGTGCCAGCAGCTTACCACGACGGGATCAGCCCCAGCATTTT
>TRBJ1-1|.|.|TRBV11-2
CASSLETDYTGTNTEAFF
TGTGCCAGCAGCTTAGAGACTGACTATACAGGGACCAACACTGAAGCTTTCTTT
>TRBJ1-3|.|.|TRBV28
CASRETRGGVSGNTIYF
TGTGCCAGCAGGGAGACTCGGGGGGGTGTCTCTGGAAACACCATATATTTT
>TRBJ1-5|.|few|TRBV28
CASSFVGADQPQHF
TGTGCCAGCAGTTTTGTGGGGGCGGATCAGCCCCAGCATTTT
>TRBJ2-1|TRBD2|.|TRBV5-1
CASRGVGNEQFF
TGCGCCAGCCGGGGGGTCGGCAATGAGCAGTTCTTC
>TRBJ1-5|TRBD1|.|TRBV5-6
CASSLQTGGYYQPQHF
TGTGCCAGCAGCCTACAGACAGGGGGTTATTATCAGCCCCAGCATTTT
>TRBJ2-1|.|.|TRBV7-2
CASSLRRGNEQFF
TGTGCCAGCAGCTTAAGAAGGGGTAATGAGCAGTTCTTC
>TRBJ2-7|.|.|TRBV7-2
CASSLGWLGEQYF
TGTGCCAGCAGCTTAGGATGGTTGGGCGAGCAGTACTTC
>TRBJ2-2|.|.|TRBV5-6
CASSLGSSNTGELFF
TGTGCCAGCAGCTTGGGAAGCTCGAACACCGGGGAGCTGTTTTTT
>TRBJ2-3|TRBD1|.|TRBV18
CASSPLRTGGTDTQYF
TGTGCCAGCTCACCCCTCAGGACAGGGGGCACAGATACGCAGTATTTT
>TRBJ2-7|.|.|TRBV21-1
CASSKGPTSYPGGEQYF
TGTGCCAGCAGCAAAGGTCCCACTAGCTACCCGGGGGGCGAGCAGTACTTC
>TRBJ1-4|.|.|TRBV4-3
CASSQVLGGGNEKLFF
TGCGCCAGCAGCCAAGTGCTAGGCGGCGGAAATGAAAAACTGTTTTTT
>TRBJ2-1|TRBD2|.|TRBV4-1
CASAAGSGGAREQFF
TGCGCCAGCGCCGCGGGGAGCGGGGGGGCCCGCGAGCAGTTCTTC
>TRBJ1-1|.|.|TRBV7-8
CASSLEEAMNTEAFF
TGTGCCAGCAGCTTAGAGGAGGCAATGAACACTGAAGCTTTCTTT
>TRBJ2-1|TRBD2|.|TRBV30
CAWSPPRASGRDNEQFF
TGTGCCTGGAGTCCCCCCCGGGCTAGCGGGAGGGACAATGAGCAGTTCTTC
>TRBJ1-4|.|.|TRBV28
CASSFQLGANEKLFF
TGTGCCAGCAGTTTCCAGTTAGGGGCTAATGAAAAACTGTTTTTT
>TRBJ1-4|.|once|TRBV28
CASSLPRDNEKLFF
TGTGCCAGCAGCCTACCGCGGGACAATGAAAAACTGTTTTTT
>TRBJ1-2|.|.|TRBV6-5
CASSKTESGYTF
TGTGCCAGCAGTAAGACAGAATCCGGCTACACCTTC
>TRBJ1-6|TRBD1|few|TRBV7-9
CASSRTGNGNSPLHF
TGTGCCAGCAGCAGGACAGGGAATGGGAATTCACCCCTCCACTTT
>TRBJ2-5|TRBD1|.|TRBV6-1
CASSESTGGRETQYF
TGTGCCAGCAGTGAAAGTACAGGGGGCAGGGAGACCCAGTACTTC
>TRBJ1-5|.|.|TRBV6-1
CATADSYNQPQHF
TGTGCCACAGCGGACAGCTACAATCAGCCCCAGCATTTT
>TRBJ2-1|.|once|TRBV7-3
CASSRGNNEQFF
TGTGCCAGCAGCCGGGGGAACAATGAGCAGTTCTTC
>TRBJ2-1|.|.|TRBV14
CASSQWGEQFF
TGTGCCAGCAGCCAATGGGGTGAGCAGTTCTTC
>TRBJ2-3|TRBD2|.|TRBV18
CASSPQLAGSDTQYF
TGTGCCAGCTCACCACAACTAGCGGGATCAGATACGCAGTATTTT
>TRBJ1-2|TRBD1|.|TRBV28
CASSPYPGQGANYGYTF
TGTGCCAGCAGTCCATACCCTGGACAGGGTGCTAACTATGGCTACACCTTC
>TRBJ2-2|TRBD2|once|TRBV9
CASSGTSGGTGELFF
TGTGCCAGCAGCGGGACTAGCGGGGGGACCGGGGAGCTGTTTTTT
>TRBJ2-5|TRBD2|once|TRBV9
CASSVGGLAGPPQETQYF
TGTGCCAGCAGCGTAGGGGGACTAGCGGGGCCCCCCCAGGAGACCCAGTACTTC
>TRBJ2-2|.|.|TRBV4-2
CASSQDGGNTGELFF
TGTGCCAGCAGCCAAGATGGGGGGAACACCGGGGAGCTGTTTTTT
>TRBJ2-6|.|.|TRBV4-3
CASSQEAYTNVLTF
TGCGCCAGCAGCCAAGAGGCCTATACCAACGTCCTGACTTTC
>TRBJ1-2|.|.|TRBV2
CASSVSGNYGYTF
TGTGCCAGCAGCGTGAGCGGTAACTATGGCTACACCTTC
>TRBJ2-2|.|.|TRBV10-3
CAISESPGELFF
TGTGCCATCAGTGAGTCGCCCGGGGAGCTGTTTTTT
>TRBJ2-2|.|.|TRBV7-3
CASSWGYNTGELFF
TGTGCCAGCAGCTGGGGCTACAACACCGGGGAGCTGTTTTTT
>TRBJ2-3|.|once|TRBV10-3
CAIRPGLYKFGDTQYF
TGTGCCATCAGACCGGGACTCTATAAATTCGGAGATACGCAGTATTTT
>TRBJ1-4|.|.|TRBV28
CASSFGSYNEKLFF
TGTGCCAGCAGTTTCGGCAGCTATAATGAAAAACTGTTTTTT
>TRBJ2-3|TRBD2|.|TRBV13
CASSQALAGGTDTQYF
TGTGCCAGCAGCCAGGCATTAGCGGGGGGCACAGATACGCAGTATTTT
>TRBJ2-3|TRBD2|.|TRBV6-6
CASSNPSGGTDTQYF
TGTGCCAGCAGCAACCCTAGCGGGGGCACAGATACGCAGTATTTT
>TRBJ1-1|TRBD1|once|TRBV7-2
CASSLSQTGYTEAFF
TGTGCCAGCAGCTTATCTCAGACAGGGTACACTGAAGCTTTCTTT
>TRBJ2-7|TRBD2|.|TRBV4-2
CASAWTSGSYTYEQYF
TGTGCCAGCGCTTGGACTAGCGGGAGTTATACCTACGAGCAGTACTTC
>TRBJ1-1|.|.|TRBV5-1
CASRPVPGAGEAFF
TGCGCCAGCCGTCCCGTGCCCGGGGCTGGTGAAGCTTTCTTT
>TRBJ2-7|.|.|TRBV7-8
CASSLTYEQYF
TGTGCCAGCAGCTTAACCTACGAGCAGTACTTC
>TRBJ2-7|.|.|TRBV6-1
CASSESRRGGYF
TGTGCCAGCAGTGAAAGCAGAAGGGGAGGGTACTTC
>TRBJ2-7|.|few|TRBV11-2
CASSFGTRAYEQYF
TGTGCCAGCAGCTTTGGGACCCGCGCCTACGAGCAGTACTTC